Below, 18 T cell receptor beta chains from the same sample are listed, as sequenced in a study of cytomegalovirus exposure and HLA in healthy donors (dated by TCRdb to about 2017). The library was made by the immunoSEQ multiplex PCR assay. The multiplex PCR relied on a mix of 60 forward primers for TCR Vbeta segments and 13 reverse primers for TCR Jbeta segments. What TCRdb holds here is the immuneACCESS table cut down to in-frame rearrangements. Part of the clones is not present; checked against another copy, under half of the missing clones reflect an unresolved V gene, and the others are unexplained. The table for this sample records some 200,000 clones. The ten largest clonotypes hold under 6.5% of the sample. Material for sequencing was PBMCs. The receptors come from a young man in good health and CMV-seronegative.

The chain recombines TRBV5-4 with TRBJ2-7; weak D call: TRBD1 (6 bases). The germline V and J ends were trimmed by 4 bases and 0 bases, with 11 bases remaining between them. Germline loops: CDR1 SGHNT, CDR2 YYREEE (reference sequence). The CDR3 is 14 amino acids. CDR3 sequence reads: CASSGPGDSYEQYF. CDR3 nucleotides: TGTGCCAGCAGCGGACCAGGGGACTCCTACGAGCAGTACTTC.

The rearrangement links TRBV9 to TRBJ1-1, with 9 bases that match TRBD1. This CDR3 is built from 16 residues. The V segment lost 0 bases and the J segment 3 bases; nucleotides outside the gene matches: 6. Germline V gene data show CDR1 as SGDLS and CDR2 as YYNGEE. The CDR3 here is CASSVARDRVDTEAFF. The CDR3 nucleotides are TGTGCCAGCAGCGTAGCTAGGGACAGGGTTGACACTGAAGCTTTCTTT.

The chain recombines TRBV7-6 with TRBJ1-2, with unresolved D. The CDR3 runs 14 residues. Per the germline V gene, CDR1 is SGHVS and CDR2 is FNYEAQ. The V end was cut by 1 base, the J end by 0 bases, with 6 bases between. This CDR3 is CASSLGSSNYGYTF. The CDR3 DNA sequence: TGTGCCAGCAGCTTAGGTAGTTCTAACTATGGCTACACCTTC. Based on the CDR3 plus reference TRBV7-6 and TRBJ1-2, the full variable domain is GAGVSQSPRYKVTKRGQDVALRCDPISGHVSLYWYRQALGQGPEFLTYFNYEAQQDKSGLPNDRFSAERPEGSISTLTIQRTEQRDSAMYRCASSLGSSNYGYTFGSGTRLTVV.

The chain couples TRBV7-8 to TRBJ2-5, with D perhaps matching TRBD2 (7 bases). V lost 5 bases and J 1 base, leaving 11 bases between the germline ends. The CDR3 is made up of 14 amino acids. The germline V gene has CDR1 SGHVS and CDR2 FQNEAQ. The CDR3 nucleotides are TGTGCCAGCAGCCGAGGGGGGGTCCAAGAGACCCAGTACTTC. This sequence encodes CASSRGGVQETQYF.

The V and J genes are TRBV6-5 and TRBJ2-7; weak D call: TRBD1 (6 bases). The germline CDR1 and CDR2 sequences are MNHEY and SVGAGI. Between the trimmed V and J ends, which lost 3 bases and 4 bases, there was a span of 13 bases. The CDR3 totals 14 residues. The CDR3 DNA is TGTGCCAGCAGTTATTCGACAGGACCGTACGAGCAGTACTTC. Its translation is CASSYSTGPYEQYF.

The chain has TRBV5-1 and TRBJ2-7; 8 nucleotides line up with TRBD1. The CDR3 totals 14 residues. V lost 3 bases, J lost 2 bases, and 4 bases stayed unmatched. The germline V gene has CDR1 SGHRS and CDR2 YFSETQ. The CDR3 region is CASSSGQEPYEQYF. CDR3 sequence (DNA): TGCGCCAGCAGCTCGGGACAGGAGCCCTACGAGCAGTACTTC.

This chain joins TRBV19 and TRBJ2-7; 8 bases agree with TRBD1. Germline trimming cut 4 bases from V and 3 bases from J; bases unmatched to any gene: 8. CDR3 length: 15 amino acids. Germline V CDR1 and CDR2: LNHDA, SQIVND (reference sequence). The CDR3 loop is CASSTDPGQDYEQYF. The CDR3 DNA follows: TGTGCCAGTAGTACGGATCCGGGACAGGACTACGAGCAGTACTTC.

The CDR3 region is CASAGLEFHTNTGELFF. In DNA form, the CDR3 reads TGTGCCAGCGCGGGACTAGAGTTTCATACTAACACCGGGGAGCTGTTTTTT. This chain uses TRBV2 with TRBJ2-2; 8 nucleotides align to TRBD2. V lost 8 bases to trimming and J lost 2 bases; unmatched junction nucleotides: 13. Germline V gene data show CDR1 as SNHLY and CDR2 as FYNNEI. The CDR3 spans 17 residues.

In nucleotides, the CDR3 is TGTGCCAGCAGCTTAGGGACTAGCGGGGCCAAAAACATTCAGTACTTC. Its translation: CASSLGTSGAKNIQYF. The rearrangement links TRBV7-2 to TRBJ2-4; 11 bases are shared with TRBD2. Germline trimming cut 1 base from V and 1 base from J; bases unmatched to any gene: 0. Germline V lookup: CDR1 SGHTA, CDR2 FQGNSA. CDR3 length: 16 amino acids.

J is TRBJ2-1 and V is TRBV4-1; perhaps TRBD1 as D (5 bases). CDR1 and CDR2 from the germline V gene are MGHRA and YSYEKL. With 4 bases removed from V and 4 bases from J, the gap between germline ends came to 17 bases. The length of the CDR3 is 16 residues. For the CDR3, the DNA is TGCGCCAGCAGCCGGGGTGGGGCCGGGCAGTACAATGAGCAGTTCTTC. Translation: CASSRGGAGQYNEQFF.

The chain uses TRBV7-9 and TRBJ1-4; 7 positions match TRBD1. Germline V CDR1 and CDR2: SEHNR, FQNEAQ (reference sequence). The V gene end was trimmed by 5 bases and the J gene end by 5 bases; junction bases not matched to a gene: 8. The CDR3 loop spans 15 amino acids. The chain's CDR3 is CASSPPGQTNEKLFF. For the CDR3, the DNA is TGTGCCAGCAGCCCCCCGGGACAGACAAATGAAAAACTGTTTTTT. Combining the CDR3 with reference TRBV7-9 and TRBJ1-4 gives the whole variable domain DTGVSQNPRHKITKRGQNVTFRCDPISEHNRLYWYRQTLGQGPEFLTYFQNEAQLEKSRLLSDRFSAERPKGSFSTLEIQRTEQGDSAMYLCASSPPGQTNEKLFFGSGTQLSVL.

This chain uses TRBV4-2 with TRBJ2-7; 8 nucleotides match TRBD2. Germline CDR1 LGHNA, CDR2 YNFKEQ. V shed 2 bases and J 4 bases; nucleotides not matched to a gene: 13. The CDR3 is 17 amino acids. CDR3 sequence reads: CASSQSLTSGGTYEQYF. In nucleotides, the CDR3 is TGTGCCAGCAGCCAATCCCTCACTAGCGGAGGGACGTACGAGCAGTACTTC.

V is TRBV25-1 and J is TRBJ2-2; no clear D. The CDR3 runs to 14 residues. CDR1 and CDR2 from the germline V gene are MGHDK and SYGVNS. Trimming took off 4 bases at V and 1 base at J, with 7 bases between the two ends. This chain's CDR3 is CASSATVNTGELFF. CDR3 DNA sequence: TGTGCCAGCAGTGCTACAGTGAACACCGGGGAGCTGTTTTTT.

The chain recombines TRBV7-6 with TRBJ2-2; no definite D call. CDR1 SGHVS and CDR2 FNYEAQ come from the germline V gene. The CDR3 loop spans 14 amino acids. V was pared by 7 bases and J by 7 bases, with 16 bases between. The CDR3: CASTLEQRSGELFF. The CDR3, as DNA: TGTGCCAGCACCCTGGAACAGAGAAGCGGGGAGCTGTTTTTT.

This chain's CDR3 is CASSLANFRDTTYEQYF. CDR3 nucleotide sequence: TGTGCCAGCAGCTTGGCAAACTTCCGGGACACCACCTACGAGCAGTACTTC. The V gene is TRBV11-2, the J gene TRBJ2-7; a possible D gene is TRBD1 (6 bases). The CDR3 runs to 17 residues. Trimming removed 3 bases from V and 2 bases from J, with 20 bases in between. The germline CDR1 and CDR2 sequences are SGHAT and FQNNGV.

V usage is TRBV13 and J usage is TRBJ2-3; 8 bases are shared with TRBD2. This CDR3 comprises 16 residues. Germline V CDR1 and CDR2: PRHDT, FYEKMQ (reference sequence). With 4 bases clipped from V and 6 bases from J, the junction kept 12 bases outside the gene matches. Here the CDR3 reads CASSSLAGPRADTQYF. CDR3 in DNA: TGTGCCAGCAGCTCCTTAGCGGGGCCCCGGGCCGATACGCAGTATTTT.

Written as DNA, the CDR3 is TGTGCCAGTCTCGGACAGGGGCGGATCACCGGGGAGCTGTTTTTT. Translated, it gives CASLGQGRITGELFF. The chain has TRBV27 and TRBJ2-2; 9 nucleotides align to TRBD1. Germline CDR1 and CDR2: MNHEY and SMNVEV (reference sequence). V gave up 9 bases and J gave up 4 bases; unmatched junction bases: 9. This CDR3 has 15 amino acids.

The chain has TRBV28 and TRBJ2-1; D might be TRBD2 (5 bases). Trimming took 6 bases from V and 6 from J, leaving 18 bases between them. This CDR3 region has 15 residues. Germline CDR1 MDHEN, CDR2 SYDVKM. CDR3 nucleotides: TGTGCCAGCAGGTCCATCCAACTAGATACCAATGAGCAGTTCTTC. Its protein product is CASRSIQLDTNEQFF.